The TCR beta chain described here comes from a study of blood T cell repertoires in COVID-19. Across the study: Researchers got acute and convalescent COVID-19 samples from the United States, Italy and Spain. T cells, B-cell-depleted T cells, or PBMCs provided the cDNA or gDNA that served as material.

This clone has just one count. Method: immunoSEQ multiplex PCR; TCRdb's copy keeps in-frame clones and lacks some. The sample lists about 190,000 clones, more than 70% occurring once. The CDR3 is 16 residues long. V lost 3 bases and J lost 2; bases outside the gene matches: 7. Germline V lookup: CDR1 SGDLS, CDR2 YYNGEE. This receptor was identified in an elderly woman with active or convalescent COVID-19. Sample: peripheral blood. The chain employs TRBV9 and TRBJ2-3, with 9 bases aligning to TRBD1. CDR3 protein: CASSDPGTGFTDTQYF. The DNA for the CDR3 is TGTGCCAGCAGCGACCCCGGGACAGGGTTCACAGATACGCAGTATTTT.